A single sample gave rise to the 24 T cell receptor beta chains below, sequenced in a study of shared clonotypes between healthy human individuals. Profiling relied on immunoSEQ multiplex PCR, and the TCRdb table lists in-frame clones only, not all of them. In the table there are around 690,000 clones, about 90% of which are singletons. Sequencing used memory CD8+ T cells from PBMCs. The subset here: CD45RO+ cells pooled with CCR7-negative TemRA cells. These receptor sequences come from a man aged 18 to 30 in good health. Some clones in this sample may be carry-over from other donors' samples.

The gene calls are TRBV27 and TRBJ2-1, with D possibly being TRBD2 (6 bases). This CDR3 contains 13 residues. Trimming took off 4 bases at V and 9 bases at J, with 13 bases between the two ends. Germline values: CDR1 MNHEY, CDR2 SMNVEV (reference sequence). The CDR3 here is CASSYTLGGEQFF. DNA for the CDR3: TGTGCCAGCAGTTACACTCTGGGGGGTGAGCAGTTCTTC.

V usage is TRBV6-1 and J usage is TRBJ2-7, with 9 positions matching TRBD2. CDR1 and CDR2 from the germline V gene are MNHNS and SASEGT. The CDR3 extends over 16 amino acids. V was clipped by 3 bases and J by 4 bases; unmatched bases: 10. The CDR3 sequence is CASSDGYGGGAYEQYF. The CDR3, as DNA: TGTGCCAGCAGTGATGGTTACGGCGGGGGGGCTTACGAGCAGTACTTC.

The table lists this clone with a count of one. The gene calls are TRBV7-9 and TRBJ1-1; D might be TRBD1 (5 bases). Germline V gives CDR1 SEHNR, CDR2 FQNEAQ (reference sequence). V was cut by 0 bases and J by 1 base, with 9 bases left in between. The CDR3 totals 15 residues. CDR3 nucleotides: TGTGCCAGCAGCTTAGCTCTCGGACAGAACACTGAAGCTTTCTTT. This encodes CASSLALGQNTEAFF.

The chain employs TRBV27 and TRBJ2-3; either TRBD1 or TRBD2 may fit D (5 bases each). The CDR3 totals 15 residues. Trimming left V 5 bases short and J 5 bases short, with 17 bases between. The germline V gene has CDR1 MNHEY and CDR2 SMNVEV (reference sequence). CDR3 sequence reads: CASSGRDPRLDTQYF. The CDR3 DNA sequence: TGTGCCAGCAGTGGCAGGGACCCCAGATTAGATACGCAGTATTTT.

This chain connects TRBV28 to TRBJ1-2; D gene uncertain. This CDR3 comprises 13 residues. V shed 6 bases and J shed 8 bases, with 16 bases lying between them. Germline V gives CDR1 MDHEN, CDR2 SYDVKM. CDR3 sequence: CASSYGALGGYTF. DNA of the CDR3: TGTGCCAGCAGCTATGGCGCTCTCGGGGGCTACACCTTC.

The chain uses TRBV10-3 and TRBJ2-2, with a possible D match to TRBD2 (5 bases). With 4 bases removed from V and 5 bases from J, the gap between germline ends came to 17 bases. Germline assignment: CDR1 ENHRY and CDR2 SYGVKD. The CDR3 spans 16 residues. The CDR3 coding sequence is TGTGCCATCAGTGGGCCCGGAGCCACGGGGACCGGGGAGCTGTTTTTT. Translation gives CAISGPGATGTGELFF.

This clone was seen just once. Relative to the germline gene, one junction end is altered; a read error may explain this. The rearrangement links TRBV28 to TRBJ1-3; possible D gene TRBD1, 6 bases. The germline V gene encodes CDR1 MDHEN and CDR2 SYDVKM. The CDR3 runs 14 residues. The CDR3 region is CASSLWTGGDTIYF. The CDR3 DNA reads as TGTGCCAGCAGTTTATGGACAGGTGGAGACACCATATATTTT.

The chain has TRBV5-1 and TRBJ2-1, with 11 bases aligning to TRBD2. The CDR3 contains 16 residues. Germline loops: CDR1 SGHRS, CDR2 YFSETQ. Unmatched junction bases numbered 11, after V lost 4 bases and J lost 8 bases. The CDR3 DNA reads TGCGCCAGCAGCCAACTAGCGGGAGTGGTGGTACATGAGCAGTTCTTC. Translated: CASSQLAGVVVHEQFF.

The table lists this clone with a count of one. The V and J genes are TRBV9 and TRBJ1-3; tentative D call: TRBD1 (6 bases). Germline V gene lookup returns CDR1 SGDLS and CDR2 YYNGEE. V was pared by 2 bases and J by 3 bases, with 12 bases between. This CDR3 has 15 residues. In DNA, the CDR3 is TGTGCCAGCAGCGTTTCAGGGGCTATTGGAAACACCATATATTTT. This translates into CASSVSGAIGNTIYF.

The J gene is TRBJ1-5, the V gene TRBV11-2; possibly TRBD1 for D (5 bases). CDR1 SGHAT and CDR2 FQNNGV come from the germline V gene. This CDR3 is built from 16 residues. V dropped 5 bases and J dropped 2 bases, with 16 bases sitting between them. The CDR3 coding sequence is TGTGCCAGCAGCCAGAGCGGGGGAAGCGGCAATCAGCCCCAGCATTTT. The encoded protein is CASSQSGGSGNQPQHF.

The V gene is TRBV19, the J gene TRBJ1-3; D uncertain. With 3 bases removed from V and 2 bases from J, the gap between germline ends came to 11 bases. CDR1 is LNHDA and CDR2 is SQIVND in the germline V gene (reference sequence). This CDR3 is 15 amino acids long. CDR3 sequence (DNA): TGTGCCAGTAGTATCAGTGGGTACGCTGGAAACACCATATATTTT. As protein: CASSISGYAGNTIYF.

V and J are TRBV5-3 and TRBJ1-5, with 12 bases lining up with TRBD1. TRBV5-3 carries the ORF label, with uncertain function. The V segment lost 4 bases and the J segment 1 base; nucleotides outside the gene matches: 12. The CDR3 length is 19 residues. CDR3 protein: CARSQILWDRGPSNQPQHF. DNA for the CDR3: TGTGCCAGAAGCCAGATCTTGTGGGACAGGGGGCCCAGCAATCAGCCCCAGCATTTT.

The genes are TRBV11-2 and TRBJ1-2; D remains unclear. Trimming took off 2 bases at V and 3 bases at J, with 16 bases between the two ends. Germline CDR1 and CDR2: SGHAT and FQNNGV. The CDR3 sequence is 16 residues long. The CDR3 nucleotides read TGTGCCAGCAGCTTAAATTCGCAGCTGGAGTACTATGGCTACACCTTC. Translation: CASSLNSQLEYYGYTF. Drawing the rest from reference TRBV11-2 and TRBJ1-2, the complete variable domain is EAGVAQSPRYKIIEKRQSVAFWCNPISGHATLYWYQQILGQGPKLLIQFQNNGVVDDSQLPKDRFSAERLKGVDSTLKIQPAKLEDSAVYLCASSLNSQLEYYGYTFGSGTRLTVV.

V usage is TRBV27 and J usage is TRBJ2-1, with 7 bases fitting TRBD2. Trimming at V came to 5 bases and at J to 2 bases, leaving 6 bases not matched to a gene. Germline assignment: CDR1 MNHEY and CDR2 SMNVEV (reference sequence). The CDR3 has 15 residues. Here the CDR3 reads CASSNIAGAYNEQFF. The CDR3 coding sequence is TGTGCCAGCAGTAACATTGCGGGAGCCTACAATGAGCAGTTCTTC.

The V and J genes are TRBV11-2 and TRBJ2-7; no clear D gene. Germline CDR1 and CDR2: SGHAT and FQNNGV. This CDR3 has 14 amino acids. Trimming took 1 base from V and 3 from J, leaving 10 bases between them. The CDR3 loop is CASSLVGRSYEQYF. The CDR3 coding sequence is TGTGCCAGCAGCTTAGTTGGAAGAAGCTACGAGCAGTACTTC.

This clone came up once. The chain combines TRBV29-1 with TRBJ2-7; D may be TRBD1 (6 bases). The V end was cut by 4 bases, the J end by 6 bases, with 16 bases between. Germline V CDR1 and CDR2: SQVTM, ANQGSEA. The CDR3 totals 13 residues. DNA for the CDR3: TGCAGCGTTGGAGGGGGTGAAAAGCGCGAGCAGTACTTC. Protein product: CSVGGGEKREQYF.

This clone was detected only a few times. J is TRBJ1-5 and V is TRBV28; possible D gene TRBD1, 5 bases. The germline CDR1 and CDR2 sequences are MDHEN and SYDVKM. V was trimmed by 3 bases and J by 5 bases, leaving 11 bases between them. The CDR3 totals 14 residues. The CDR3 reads CASSLYGGDQPQHF. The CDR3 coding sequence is TGTGCCAGCAGTTTGTATGGGGGGGATCAGCCCCAGCATTTT.

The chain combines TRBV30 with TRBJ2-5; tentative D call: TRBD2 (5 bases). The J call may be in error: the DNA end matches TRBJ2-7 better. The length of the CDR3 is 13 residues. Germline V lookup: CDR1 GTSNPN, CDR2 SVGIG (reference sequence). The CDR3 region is CAWSVHEGYEQYF. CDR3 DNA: TGTGCCTGGAGTGTACATGAGGGTTACGAGCAGTACTTC.

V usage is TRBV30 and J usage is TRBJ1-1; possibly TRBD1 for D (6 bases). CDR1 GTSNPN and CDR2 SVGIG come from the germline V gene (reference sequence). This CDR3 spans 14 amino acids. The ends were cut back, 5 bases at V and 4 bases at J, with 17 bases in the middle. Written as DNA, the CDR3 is TGTGCCTGGGCCCGAAGGGGGTACCTCACTGAAGCTTTCTTT. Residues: CAWARRGYLTEAFF.

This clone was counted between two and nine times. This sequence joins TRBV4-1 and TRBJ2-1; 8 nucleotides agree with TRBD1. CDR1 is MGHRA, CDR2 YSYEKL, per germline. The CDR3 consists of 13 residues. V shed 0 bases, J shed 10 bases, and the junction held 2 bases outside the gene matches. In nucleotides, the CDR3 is TGCGCCAGCAGCCAAGATTACAGGGGGGAGCAGTTCTTC. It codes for CASSQDYRGEQFF.

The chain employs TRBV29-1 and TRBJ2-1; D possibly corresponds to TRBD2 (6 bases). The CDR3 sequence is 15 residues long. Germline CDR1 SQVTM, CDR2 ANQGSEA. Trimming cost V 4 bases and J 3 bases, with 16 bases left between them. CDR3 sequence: CSVGVASVFYNEQFF. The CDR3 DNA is TGCAGCGTTGGGGTGGCTAGCGTCTTCTACAATGAGCAGTTCTTC.

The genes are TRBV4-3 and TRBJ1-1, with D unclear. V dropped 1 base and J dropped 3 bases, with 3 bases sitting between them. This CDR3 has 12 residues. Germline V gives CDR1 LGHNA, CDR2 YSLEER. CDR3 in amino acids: CASSQGYTEAFF. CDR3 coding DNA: TGCGCCAGCAGCCAAGGGTACACTGAAGCTTTCTTT.

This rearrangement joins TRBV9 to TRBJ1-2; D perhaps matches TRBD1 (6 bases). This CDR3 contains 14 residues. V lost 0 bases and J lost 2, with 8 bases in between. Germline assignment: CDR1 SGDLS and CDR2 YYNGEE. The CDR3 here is CASSVAQGNYGYTF. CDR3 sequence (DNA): TGTGCCAGCAGCGTAGCGCAGGGGAACTATGGCTACACCTTC.

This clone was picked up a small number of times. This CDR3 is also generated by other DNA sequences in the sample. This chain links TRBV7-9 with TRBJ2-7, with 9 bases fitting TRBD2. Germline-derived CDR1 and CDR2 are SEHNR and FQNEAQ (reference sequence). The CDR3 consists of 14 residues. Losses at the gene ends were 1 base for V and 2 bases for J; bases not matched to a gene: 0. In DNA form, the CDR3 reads TGTGCCAGCAGCTTAGGACTAGCGGCCTACGAGCAGTACTTC. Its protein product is CASSLGLAAYEQYF.